This entry describes one T cell receptor (beta chain). The antigen remains undetermined. This entry is derived from a study of cytomegalovirus exposure and HLA in healthy donors. Study information: Prior work identified 95 million to 120 million unique TCR beta sequences in some 200 million T cells.

Study observations and caveats: The study listed 150 to 200 cytomegalovirus-associated TCR beta chains. Later work found most CMV-associated TCR beta chains apparently HLA-restricted. Sequencing likely caused a cluster of highly shared sequence variants.

Germline V gene lookup returns CDR1 MGHRA and CDR2 YSYEKL. V dropped 6 bases and J dropped 1 base, with 14 bases sitting between them. This CDR3 spans 15 amino acids. Primers for the PCR totalled 60 Vbeta and 13 Jbeta. Data came from immunoSEQ multiplex PCR; TCRdb stores just in-frame clones and leaves some out. Here the sample spans roughly 87,000 clones, around 75% being singletons. The source of this sequence is a woman in her thirties or forties in good health and CMV-seropositive. The chain joins TRBV4-1 to TRBJ2-3; possible D gene TRBD2, 6 bases. The sample was PBMCs. CDR3 DNA: TGCGCCAGCAGTGTGGAGGCTAGCGGCACAGATACGCAGTATTTT. It codes for CASSVEASGTDTQYF.